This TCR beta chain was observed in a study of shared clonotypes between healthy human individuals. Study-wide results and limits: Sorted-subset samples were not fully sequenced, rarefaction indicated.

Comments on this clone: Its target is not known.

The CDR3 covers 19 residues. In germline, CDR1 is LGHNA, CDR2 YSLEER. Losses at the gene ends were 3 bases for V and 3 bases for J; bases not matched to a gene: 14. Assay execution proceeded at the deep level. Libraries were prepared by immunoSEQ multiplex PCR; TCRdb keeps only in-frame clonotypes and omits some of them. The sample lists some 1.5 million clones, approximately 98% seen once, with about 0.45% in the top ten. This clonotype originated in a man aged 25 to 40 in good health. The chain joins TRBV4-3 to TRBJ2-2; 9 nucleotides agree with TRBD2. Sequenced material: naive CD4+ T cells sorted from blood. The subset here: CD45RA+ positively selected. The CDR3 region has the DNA TGCGCCAGCAGCCATTTCGGCAGGGGTAGCGGGAGACACACCGGGGAGCTGTTTTTT. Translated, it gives CASSHFGRGSGRHTGELFF.